These T cell receptor beta chains were read from a single sample in a study of response to subunit inactivated influenza vaccine. MiXCR, applied by TCRdb to the RT-PCR reads, yields one record per CDR3 protein. The sample lists about half a million distinct CDR3 sequences, about 25% occurring once. This specimen was CD4+ T cells sorted from PBMCs, taken around 5 days after vaccination. All receptors derive from a man over 45 who received an inactivated influenza vaccine. Both conserved end residues are part of each CDR3.

V: TRBV10-3
CDR3: CAISDLSSGANVLTF

V: TRBV12-3/TRBV12-4
CDR3: CASSAAGRREQYF

V: TRBV3-1
CDR3: CASSQSGRTYEQYF

V: TRBV20-1
CDR3: CSALGAGGSSYGYTF

V: TRBV10-3
CDR3: CAISTTYRAGANVLTF

V: TRBV27
CDR3: CASSFSGSIGELFF

V: TRBV20-1
CDR3: CSARDHRVQYF

V: TRBV6-1
CDR3: CAGTQMQGSYEQYF

V: TRBV15
CDR3: CATSRQGGRYNEQFF

V: TRBV12-3/TRBV12-4
CDR3: CASSSSLAGGPETQYF

V: TRBV4-2
CDR3: CASSQNQGRTSSGANVLTF

V: TRBV29-1
CDR3: CSVEDLVSSYNEQFF

V: TRBV7-8
CDR3: CASSLDGARGETQYF

V: TRBV7-8
CDR3: CASSQRENRAYGYTF

V: TRBV20-1
CDR3: CSAGRLAEWEQYF

V: TRBV7-8
CDR3: CASSLASLAGGSSETQYF

V: TRBV28
CDR3: CASSSPGRRTSYEQYF

V: TRBV29-1
CDR3: CSVEDKREGYNEQFF

V: TRBV12-3/TRBV12-4
CDR3: CASSATQGASEKLFF

V: TRBV6-1
CDR3: CASSRQVGSGANVLTF

V: TRBV7-2
CDR3: CASSLGTGIYTGELFF

V: TRBV20-1
CDR3: CSARDRRITDTQYF

V: TRBV28
CDR3: CAVNGAGRTGELFF

V: TRBV7-8
CDR3: CASSLDRGRGEQYF

V: TRBV29-1
CDR3: CSVLGLMNTEAFF

V: TRBV20-1
CDR3: CSARGTGGPNQPQHF

V: TRBV12-3/TRBV12-4
CDR3: CASSFVASSYEQYF

V: TRBV15
CDR3: CATLKQGATEAFF

V: TRBV7-3
CDR3: CASSYTSGREQYF

V: TRBV25-1
CDR3: CASSAPGLALYEQYF

V: TRBV7-2
CDR3: CASSRQGLSRYNEQFF

V: TRBV10-3
CDR3: CAILKTGTNYEQYF

V: TRBV15
CDR3: CATSRDSWGREGNQPQHF

V: TRBV6-1
CDR3: CASSRGGGVAKNIQYF

V: TRBV20-1
CDR3: CSARDSGTGRKETQYF

V: TRBV12-3/TRBV12-4
CDR3: CATRGQAGNEKLFF

V: TRBV5-1
CDR3: CASSLVGIGRERTGELFF

V: TRBV6-5
CDR3: CASSYSPGQRYEQYF

V: TRBV9
CDR3: CASSGLEGLSNEQFF

V: TRBV11-2
CDR3: CASSSLRVSGRSDLRETQYF

V: TRBV20-1
CDR3: CSARDIPGQHF

V: TRBV9
CDR3: CASGPNTGELFF

V: TRBV20-1
CDR3: CSAKLGRSYEQYF

V: TRBV2
CDR3: CASSITGGLTEAFF

V: TRBV7-8
CDR3: CASSLDGYEQFF

V: TRBV6-1
CDR3: CASRLGTDSGNTIYF

V: TRBV6-5
CDR3: CASSFGVRVPRTEAFF

V: TRBV11-2
CDR3: CASTTIRAITGELFF

V: TRBV7-8
CDR3: CASSLARAGGGETQYF

V: TRBV11-1
CDR3: CASSFADRAKQYF

V: TRBV20-1
CDR3: CSAMGSGGYEQYF

V: TRBV10-3
CDR3: CAISGGSGISYGYTF

V: TRBV5-1
CDR3: CASSLSGDTDTQYF

V: TRBV19
CDR3: CASSTDLSSYNEQFF

V: TRBV9
CDR3: CASSERTANTGELFF

V: TRBV5-6
CDR3: CASSLFPGQGRSGYTF

V: TRBV20-1
CDR3: CSALPGPQDNEQFF

V: TRBV2
CDR3: CASKSGTELEQYF

V: TRBV4-1
CDR3: CASSQDSGDVSGANVLTF